This is a list of T cell receptor beta chains from one sample in a study of blood T cell repertoires in COVID-19. The assay was immunoSEQ multiplex PCR, and TCRdb's table has in-frame clones only and misses some. The sample lists fewer than 250,000 clones, nearly 90% occurring once. The sample was PBMCs or T cells enriched from blood (not recorded which). These receptors originate from a man aged 25 to 40 who had recovered from COVID-19. CDR3s include the opening cysteine and the closing phenylalanine or tryptophan. Fields, in order: clone size, J gene, V gene, D gene, CDR3 DNA, CDR3 protein. The D gene is left open where the match is weak. Clone sizes are given selectively: once, few, many, or a class where the clone is expanded.

clone_size: NA; j_call: TRBJ2-7; v_call: TRBV5-1; d_call: NA; cdr3_nt: TGCGCCAGCAGCTTGGTGGCAGGGGGGCATCACGAGCAGTACTTC; cdr3_aa: CASSLVAGGHHEQYF
clone_size: NA; j_call: TRBJ2-2; v_call: TRBV7-9; d_call: TRBD1; cdr3_nt: TGTGCCAGCAGGCCCAGGGGGCGAGACACCGGGGAGCTGTTTTTT; cdr3_aa: CASRPRGRDTGELFF
clone_size: NA; j_call: TRBJ2-1; v_call: TRBV7-6; d_call: TRBD2; cdr3_nt: TGTGCCAGCAGCCGGACCGGACTAGCGGGGGGGGATGAGCAGTTCTTC; cdr3_aa: CASSRTGLAGGDEQFF
clone_size: NA; j_call: TRBJ1-1; v_call: TRBV10-1; d_call: TRBD1; cdr3_nt: TGCGCCAGCAGCCCCGGGACAGGGGAGGACACTGAAGCTTTCTTT; cdr3_aa: CASSPGTGEDTEAFF
clone_size: NA; j_call: TRBJ1-2; v_call: TRBV7-9; d_call: NA; cdr3_nt: TGTGCCAGCAGCCCAAAGGGGGACTACACCTTC; cdr3_aa: CASSPKGDYTF
clone_size: NA; j_call: TRBJ2-2; v_call: TRBV6-5; d_call: NA; cdr3_nt: TGTGCCAGCAGTACAGGTACCGGGGAGCTGTTTTTT; cdr3_aa: CASSTGTGELFF
clone_size: NA; j_call: TRBJ2-1; v_call: TRBV4-2; d_call: NA; cdr3_nt: TGTGCCAGCAGCCAAGCCCGTGAGGGCAATGAGCAGTTCTTC; cdr3_aa: CASSQAREGNEQFF
clone_size: NA; j_call: TRBJ2-7; v_call: TRBV12-5; d_call: TRBD1; cdr3_nt: TGTGCTAGTGGTTCCCTCCTACAGGGGGCGCAAGGCTACGAGCAGTACTTC; cdr3_aa: CASGSLLQGAQGYEQYF
clone_size: NA; j_call: TRBJ2-3; v_call: TRBV5-1; d_call: TRBD1; cdr3_nt: TGCGCCAGCAGCTCCGGGACAGGGACAGATACGCAGTATTTT; cdr3_aa: CASSSGTGTDTQYF
clone_size: once; j_call: TRBJ2-6; v_call: TRBV29-1; d_call: NA; cdr3_nt: TGCAGCGTTGATAGCTCTGGGGCCAACGTCCTGACTTTC; cdr3_aa: CSVDSSGANVLTF
clone_size: NA; j_call: TRBJ1-1; v_call: TRBV18; d_call: NA; cdr3_nt: TGTGCCAGCTCACCCCTTCCTGGCAGTATGAACACTGAAGCTTTCTTT; cdr3_aa: CASSPLPGSMNTEAFF
clone_size: NA; j_call: TRBJ1-5; v_call: TRBV2; d_call: NA; cdr3_nt: TGTGCCAGCAGTGAGGCGCGGGGCGGCAATCAGCCCCAGCATTTT; cdr3_aa: CASSEARGGNQPQHF
clone_size: NA; j_call: TRBJ1-6; v_call: TRBV4-2; d_call: NA; cdr3_nt: TGTGCCAGCACCCCGAGTGGCTCCTATAATTCACCCCTCCACTTT; cdr3_aa: CASTPSGSYNSPLHF
clone_size: NA; j_call: TRBJ1-5; v_call: TRBV19; d_call: TRBD1; cdr3_nt: TGTGCCACCGACGACAGGGCTGATCAGCCCCAGCATTTT; cdr3_aa: CATDDRADQPQHF
clone_size: NA; j_call: TRBJ2-7; v_call: TRBV3-1/TRBV3-2; d_call: NA; cdr3_nt: TGTGCCAGCAGCCGTACAGGCTACGAGCAGTACTTC; cdr3_aa: CASSRTGYEQYF
clone_size: NA; j_call: TRBJ1-1; v_call: TRBV27; d_call: TRBD1; cdr3_nt: TGTGCCAGCAGGCGACACGAAGGGACAGGGGGCATTGGCACTGAAGCTTTCTTT; cdr3_aa: CASRRHEGTGGIGTEAFF
clone_size: NA; j_call: TRBJ1-3; v_call: TRBV7-2; d_call: NA; cdr3_nt: TGTGCCAGCAGCTTAGCGGCAGACTCTGGAAACACCATATATTTT; cdr3_aa: CASSLAADSGNTIYF
clone_size: NA; j_call: TRBJ1-5; v_call: TRBV14; d_call: NA; cdr3_nt: TGTGCCAGCAGCCAAGGAGGGTATCAGCCCCAGCATTTT; cdr3_aa: CASSQGGYQPQHF
clone_size: NA; j_call: TRBJ2-1; v_call: TRBV5-4; d_call: TRBD1; cdr3_nt: TGTGCCAGCAGCAGGGGGACAGTCAGGTGGAGCAATGAGCAGTTCTTC; cdr3_aa: CASSRGTVRWSNEQFF
clone_size: once; j_call: TRBJ2-7; v_call: TRBV3-1/TRBV3-2; d_call: NA; cdr3_nt: TGTGCCAGCAGCATCCGCCGAGGATACGAGCAGTACTTC; cdr3_aa: CASSIRRGYEQYF
clone_size: once; j_call: TRBJ2-1; v_call: TRBV20-1; d_call: TRBD2; cdr3_nt: TGCAGTGCTAGTTTTTCGGAGACTAGCGGGGGGACCAATGAGCAGTTCTTC; cdr3_aa: CSASFSETSGGTNEQFF
clone_size: few; j_call: TRBJ1-1; v_call: TRBV27; d_call: NA; cdr3_nt: TGTGCCAGCAGTTTAACACCCGGCATTGGCGGGGACTGGAGGGCTTTCTTT; cdr3_aa: CASSLTPGIGGDWRAFF
clone_size: NA; j_call: TRBJ2-3; v_call: TRBV5-1; d_call: TRBD2; cdr3_nt: TGCGCCAGCAGCCTTTCCGGGAGGGTGGAAACAGATACGCAGTATTTT; cdr3_aa: CASSLSGRVETDTQYF
clone_size: NA; j_call: TRBJ2-1; v_call: TRBV7-3; d_call: TRBD1; cdr3_nt: TGTGCCAGCAGCGAGGACAGGGGTGGTCACAATGAGCAGTTCTTC; cdr3_aa: CASSEDRGGHNEQFF
clone_size: NA; j_call: TRBJ2-2; v_call: TRBV6-6; d_call: NA; cdr3_nt: TGTGCCAGCAGTTACGACGCGAGACTGTACTCCGGGGAGCTGTTTTTT; cdr3_aa: CASSYDARLYSGELFF
clone_size: NA; j_call: TRBJ2-7; v_call: TRBV14; d_call: TRBD1; cdr3_nt: TGTGCCAGCAGCCATTGGGACAGGGGCAACGAGCAGTACTTC; cdr3_aa: CASSHWDRGNEQYF
clone_size: NA; j_call: TRBJ2-5; v_call: TRBV14; d_call: TRBD1; cdr3_nt: TGTGCCAGCAGCGCACAGGGGGCGCAGACCCAGTACTTC; cdr3_aa: CASSAQGAQTQYF
clone_size: NA; j_call: TRBJ2-7; v_call: TRBV6-2/TRBV6-3; d_call: NA; cdr3_nt: TGTGCCAGCAGTTACATCCAGGGGCGAAGAGGTGAGCAGTACTTC; cdr3_aa: CASSYIQGRRGEQYF
clone_size: NA; j_call: TRBJ2-7; v_call: TRBV30; d_call: TRBD1; cdr3_nt: TGTGCCTGGAGGTTGACAGGGACCCACGAGCAGTACTTC; cdr3_aa: CAWRLTGTHEQYF
clone_size: NA; j_call: TRBJ1-2; v_call: TRBV19; d_call: TRBD1; cdr3_nt: TGTGCCAGTACCCGGGGACAGGGCTATGGCTACACCTTC; cdr3_aa: CASTRGQGYGYTF
clone_size: NA; j_call: TRBJ2-2; v_call: TRBV7-2; d_call: TRBD2; cdr3_nt: TGTGCCAGCAGCTTAGGTAGCGGGAGCCGAAACACCGGGGAGCTGTTTTTT; cdr3_aa: CASSLGSGSRNTGELFF
clone_size: once; j_call: TRBJ2-1; v_call: TRBV5-4; d_call: TRBD2; cdr3_nt: TGTGCCAGCAGCCCCGAGGGACTAAGCCACAATGAGCAGTTCTTC; cdr3_aa: CASSPEGLSHNEQFF
clone_size: once; j_call: TRBJ2-7; v_call: TRBV28; d_call: TRBD1; cdr3_nt: TGTGCCAGCAGTTTATTATCCTCATCATGTGCGAGACAACAAGCGGGCGGGACAGGGAGATTC; cdr3_aa: CASSLLSSSCARQQAGGTGRF
clone_size: few; j_call: TRBJ1-2; v_call: TRBV7-9; d_call: TRBD1; cdr3_nt: TGTGCCAGCAGCTTAGGACAGGGGAACTATGGCTACACCTTC; cdr3_aa: CASSLGQGNYGYTF
clone_size: NA; j_call: TRBJ2-2; v_call: TRBV24-1; d_call: TRBD1; cdr3_nt: TGTGCCACCAGTGACCCCCGGACAGGTGGCACCGGGGAGCTGTTTTTT; cdr3_aa: CATSDPRTGGTGELFF
clone_size: NA; j_call: TRBJ2-1; v_call: TRBV28; d_call: TRBD2; cdr3_nt: TGTGCCAGCAGCAAACTAGCGGGTGGGTACAATGAGCAGTTCTTC; cdr3_aa: CASSKLAGGYNEQFF
clone_size: NA; j_call: TRBJ2-6; v_call: TRBV30; d_call: NA; cdr3_nt: TGTGCCTGGAGTGGGGGTTTCAGGGGTTTCCTCTCTGGGGCCAACGTCCTGACTTTC; cdr3_aa: CAWSGGFRGFLSGANVLTF